The present entry profiles one T cell receptor (beta chain) with its context. Its target is not known. The time point was: week 5, during vaccination. Vaccination used 300 ug of mutant IDH1 20-mer peptide per dose, with topical imiquimod. This specimen comes from a study of a mutant IDH1 vaccine in newly diagnosed glioma. Background on the study: Patients, over weeks 1, 3, 5, 7, 11, 15, 19 and 23, received a total of eight vaccinations.

This CDR3 region has 13 residues. The germline gives CDR1 KGHSH, CDR2 LQKENI. Trimming pared 5 bases from V and 8 bases from J, leaving 13 bases between. The method was immunoSEQ multiplex PCR; TCRdb's version includes in-frame clones alone and lacks a portion of them. The profile covers tens of thousands of clones, with approximately 86% appearing a single time and 2.5% to 3.5% taken by the ten largest. The clonotype originates from a woman aged 40 to 50 with glioma. Some clones in this sample may be carry-over from other donors' samples. The material was peripheral blood mononuclear cells (PBMCs), obtained from a glioma patient whose treatment included an IDH1 peptide vaccine. V usage is TRBV18 and J usage is TRBJ2-1, with D perhaps matching TRBD1 (6 bases). The CDR3 coding sequence is TGTGCCAGCTCAAGAGAACAGGGCTATGAGCAGTTCTTC. It encodes CASSREQGYEQFF.